The text below deals with one T cell receptor (beta chain). What it binds is not known. Following culture for approximately 11 days, CD4+ T cells were isolated. Generated by immunoSEQ multiplex PCR, the TCRdb table keeps only in-frame clones and is missing some. The sample carries roughly 68,000 clones, 72% recorded once. The data derive from a study of vaccination effects on CD4 cells after COVID-19. The length of the CDR3 is 15 residues. Trimming pared 2 bases from V and 7 bases from J, leaving 18 bases between. From germline, CDR1 is KGHSH and CDR2 LQKENI. The material was CD4+ T cells from PBMCs cultured without peptide, obtained before COVID-19 vaccination. The genes are TRBV18 and TRBJ2-7; D is unresolved. The receptor's source is a human donor who had a prior SARS-CoV-2 infection. CDR3 residues: CASSPSAGLYGEQYF. DNA of the CDR3: TGTGCCAGCTCACCATCGGCTGGGCTCTACGGGGAGCAGTACTTC.